This TCR beta chain was sequenced for a study of early T cells in non-severe SARS-CoV-2 infection. Overall study context: Chains were not paired, and sequencing was done on bulk RNA from unsorted whole blood.

The TCR library protocol attached unique molecular identifiers to the individual cDNA molecules. TCRdb re-called the 5' RACE reads through MiXCR, storing one row per CDR3 protein. The sample includes fewer than 85,000 distinct CDR3 sequences, about a sixth of them seen just once. A few counts support this clonotype. Trimming shortened V by 6 bases and J by 0 bases, and 9 bases separated the two germline ends. The CDR3 loop spans 14 amino acids. CDR1 and CDR2 (germline): SGHTA, FQGNSA. The chain employs TRBV7-2 and TRBJ1-5; D is perhaps TRBD1 (6 bases). Sequenced sample: whole blood. This TCR came from an adult who was a healthcare worker with PCR-confirmed SARS-CoV-2 infection or an uninfected control (not recorded which). CDR3 loop: CASSLTGSNQPQHF. The CDR3 bases are TGTGCCAGCAGTTTGACAGGTAGCAATCAGCCCCAGCATTTT.